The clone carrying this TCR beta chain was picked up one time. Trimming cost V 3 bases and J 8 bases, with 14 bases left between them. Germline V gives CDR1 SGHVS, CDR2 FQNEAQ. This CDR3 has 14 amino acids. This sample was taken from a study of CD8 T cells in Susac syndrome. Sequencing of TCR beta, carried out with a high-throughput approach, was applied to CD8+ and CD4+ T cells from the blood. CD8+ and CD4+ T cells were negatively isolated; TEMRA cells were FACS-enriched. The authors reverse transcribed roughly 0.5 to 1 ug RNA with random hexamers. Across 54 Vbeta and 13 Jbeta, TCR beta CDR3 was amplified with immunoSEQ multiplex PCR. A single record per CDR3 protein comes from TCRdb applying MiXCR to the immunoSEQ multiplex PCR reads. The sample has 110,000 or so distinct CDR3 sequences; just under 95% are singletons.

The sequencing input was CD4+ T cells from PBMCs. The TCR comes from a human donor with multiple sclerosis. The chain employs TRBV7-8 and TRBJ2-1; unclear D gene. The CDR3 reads CASSFWRLTDEQFF. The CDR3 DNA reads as TGTGCCAGCAGCTTTTGGCGGTTGACCGATGAGCAGTTCTTC.